This T cell receptor (beta chain) was found in a study of PD-1 blockade in classical Hodgkin lymphoma. Whole-study results and caveats: There remain no defined causes for the repertoire differences, which possibly reflect disease activity or prior therapy. By C4D1, diversity of CD4+ TCRs had risen significantly, whereas that of CD8+ TCRs had not. Before treatment, TCR diversity in newly diagnosed patients was reportedly lower than in healthy donors.

Profiling relied on immunoSEQ multiplex PCR, and the TCRdb table lists in-frame clones only, not all of them. The repertoire holds 20,000 or so clones, with around 79% as singletons. CDR1 and CDR2 from the germline V gene are MDHEN and SYDVKM. Losses at the gene ends were 10 bases for V and 2 bases for J; bases not matched to a gene: 5. This CDR3 contains 12 residues. Remarks on this clone: Its specificity is not known.

Relapse was seen in all patients after autologous stem cell transplantation, and brentuximab vedotin exposure was variable. V usage is TRBV28 and J usage is TRBJ2-7; 7 bases are shared with TRBD1. Sample: peripheral blood mononuclear cells (PBMCs), taken before the second cycle of nivolumab. This receptor was taken from a human donor with classical Hodgkin lymphoma. This CDR3 reads CAIQTGTYEQYF. DNA of the CDR3: TGTGCCATCCAGACAGGGACCTACGAGCAGTACTTC. Drawing the rest from reference TRBV28 and TRBJ2-7, the complete variable domain is DVKVTQSSRYLVKRTGEKVFLECVQDMDHENMFWYRQDPGLGLRLIYFSYDVKMKEKGDIPEGYSVSREKKERFSLILESASTNQTSMYLCAIQTGTYEQYFGPGTRLTVT.